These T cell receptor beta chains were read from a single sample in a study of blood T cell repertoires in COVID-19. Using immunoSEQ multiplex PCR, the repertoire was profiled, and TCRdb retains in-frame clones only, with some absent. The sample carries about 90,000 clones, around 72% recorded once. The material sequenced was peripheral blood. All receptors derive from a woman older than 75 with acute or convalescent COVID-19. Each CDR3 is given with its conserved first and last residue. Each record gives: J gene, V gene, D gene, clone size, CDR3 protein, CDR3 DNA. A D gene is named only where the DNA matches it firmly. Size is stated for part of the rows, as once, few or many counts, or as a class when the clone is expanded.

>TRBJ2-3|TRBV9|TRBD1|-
CASSVEIGTGGYTQYF
TGTGCCAGCAGCGTAGAAATCGGGACAGGGGGTTATACGCAGTATTTT
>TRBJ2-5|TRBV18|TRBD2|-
CASSPTLAGVETQYF
TGTGCCAGCTCACCGACGCTAGCGGGGGTTGAGACCCAGTACTTC
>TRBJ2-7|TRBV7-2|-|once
CASSLGTEYYEQYF
TGTGCCAGCAGCTTAGGGACAGAGTACTACGAGCAGTACTTC
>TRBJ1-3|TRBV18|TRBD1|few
CASSPSRQGAGNTIYF
TGTGCCAGCTCACCGAGTCGACAGGGGGCTGGAAACACCATATATTTT
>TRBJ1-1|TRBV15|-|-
CATSGRTEAFF
TGTGCCACCTCCGGGAGGACTGAAGCTTTCTTT
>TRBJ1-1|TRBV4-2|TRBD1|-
CASGRVDRGVNTEAFF
TGTGCCAGCGGTAGGGTGGACAGGGGTGTGAACACTGAAGCTTTCTTT
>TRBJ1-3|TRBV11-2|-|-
CASSSPGGGYGNTIYF
TGTGCCAGCAGCTCCCCGGGCGGAGGGTATGGAAACACCATATATTTT
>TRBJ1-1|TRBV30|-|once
CAWSAPGLKGPF
TGTGCCTGGAGTGCCCCGGGACTCAAGGGGCCCTTT
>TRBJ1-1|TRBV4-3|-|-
CASSQDNVRVREDTEAFF
TGCGCCAGCAGCCAAGACAATGTGCGGGTCAGGGAGGACACTGAAGCTTTCTTT
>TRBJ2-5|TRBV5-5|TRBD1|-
CASSLEGTGTETQYF
TGTGCCAGCAGCTTGGAGGGGACAGGGACAGAGACCCAGTACTTC
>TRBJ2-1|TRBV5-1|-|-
CASSPIGNSQVEQFF
TGCGCCAGCAGCCCAATCGGGAATTCCCAGGTCGAGCAGTTCTTC
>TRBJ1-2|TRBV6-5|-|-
CASSNPQVGSNTF
TGTGCCAGCAGTAATCCCCAGGTCGGAAGTAACACCTTC
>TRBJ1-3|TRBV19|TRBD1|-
CASSIEGATGNTIYF
TGTGCCAGTAGTATCGAGGGGGCAACTGGAAACACCATATATTTT
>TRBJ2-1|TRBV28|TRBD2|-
CAIRLAGGINEQFF
TGTGCCATCCGACTAGCGGGGGGGATCAATGAGCAGTTCTTC
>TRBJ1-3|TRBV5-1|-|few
CASSLEGNTIYF
TGCGCCAGCAGCTTAGAGGGAAACACCATATATTTT
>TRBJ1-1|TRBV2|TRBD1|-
CASSEDRENTEAFF
TGTGCCAGCAGTGAGGACAGGGAGAACACTGAAGCTTTCTTT
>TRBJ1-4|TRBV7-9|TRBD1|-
CASSTPGQLNEKLFF
TGTGCCAGCAGCACACCGGGACAGCTTAATGAAAAACTGTTTTTT
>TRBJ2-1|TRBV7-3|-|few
CASSFTPYNEQFF
TGTGCCAGCAGCTTTACTCCCTACAATGAGCAGTTCTTC
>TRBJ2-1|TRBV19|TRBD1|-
CASSGRGTETYNEQFF
TGTGCCAGTAGTGGCAGGGGGACGGAGACCTACAATGAGCAGTTCTTC
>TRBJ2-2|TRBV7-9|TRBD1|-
CASRPSTGTVNTGELFF
TGTGCCAGCAGACCTTCCACCGGGACAGTGAACACCGGGGAGCTGTTTTTT
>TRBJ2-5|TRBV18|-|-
CASSLDSNQETQYF
TGTGCCAGCTCACTGGACAGCAACCAAGAGACCCAGTACTTC
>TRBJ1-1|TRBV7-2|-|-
CASSSIYSGTEAFF
TGTGCCAGCAGCTCAATTTACAGTGGAACTGAAGCTTTCTTT
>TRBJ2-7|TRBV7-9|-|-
CASSSLQWGSGSYEQYF
TGTGCCAGCAGCTCCCTTCAGTGGGGCAGTGGGTCCTACGAGCAGTACTTC
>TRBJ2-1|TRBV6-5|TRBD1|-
CASSYLPGQGRGEQFF
TGTGCCAGCAGTTACCTACCGGGACAGGGAAGGGGGGAGCAGTTCTTC
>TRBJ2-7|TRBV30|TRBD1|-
CAWETGEMGEQYF
TGTGCCTGGGAGACAGGGGAGATGGGCGAGCAGTACTTC
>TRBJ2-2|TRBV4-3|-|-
CASSRQILNTGELFF
TGCGCCAGCAGCCGACAGATATTGAACACCGGGGAGCTGTTTTTT
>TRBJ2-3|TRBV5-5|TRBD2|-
CASSLEWAGGTDTQYF
TGTGCCAGCAGCTTGGAATGGGCGGGGGGCACAGATACGCAGTATTTT
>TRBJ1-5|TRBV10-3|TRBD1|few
CAISDSDRGYQPQHF
TGTGCCATCAGTGACTCGGACAGGGGATATCAGCCCCAGCATTTT
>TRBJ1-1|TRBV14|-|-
CASSPYKRTEAFF
TGTGCCAGCAGCCCGTATAAGAGAACTGAAGCTTTCTTT
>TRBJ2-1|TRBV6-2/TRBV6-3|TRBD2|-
CASSYSPGTSGPSEQFF
TGTGCCAGCAGTTACTCCCCCGGGACTAGCGGGCCATCTGAGCAGTTCTTC
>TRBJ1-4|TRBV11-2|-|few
CASSLDHPTGGWEKLFF
TGTGCCAGCAGCTTAGATCACCCTACGGGGGGCTGGGAAAAACTGTTTTTT
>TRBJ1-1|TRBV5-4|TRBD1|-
CASSLVRTGWNTEAFF
TGTGCCAGCAGCTTGGTACGGACAGGGTGGAACACTGAAGCTTTCTTT
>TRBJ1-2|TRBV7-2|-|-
CASSSLGSNYGYTF
TGTGCCAGCAGCTCCCTGGGCTCTAACTATGGCTACACCTTC
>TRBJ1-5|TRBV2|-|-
CASRPGSNQPQHF
TGTGCCAGCAGGCCGGGTTCTAATCAGCCCCAGCATTTT
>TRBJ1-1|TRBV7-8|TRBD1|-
CASSWTGRDTEAFF
TGTGCCAGCAGCTGGACAGGGAGGGACACTGAAGCTTTCTTT
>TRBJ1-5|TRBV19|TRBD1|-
CASRDRGRGNQPQHF
TGTGCCAGTAGGGACAGGGGAAGAGGGAATCAGCCCCAGCATTTT
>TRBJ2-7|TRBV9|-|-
CASSVGDISYEQYF
TGTGCCAGCAGCGTAGGGGACATATCCTACGAGCAGTACTTC
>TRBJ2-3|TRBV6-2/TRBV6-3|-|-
CASSSSRDTQYF
TGTGCCAGCAGTTCTAGCAGAGATACGCAGTATTTT
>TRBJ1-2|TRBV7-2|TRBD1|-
CASRGQGRYGYTF
TGTGCCAGCAGGGGACAGGGTCGCTATGGCTACACCTTC
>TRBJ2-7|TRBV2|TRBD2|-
CASSEEGAGGPEQYF
TGTGCCAGCAGTGAAGAAGGAGCGGGGGGGCCCGAGCAGTACTTC
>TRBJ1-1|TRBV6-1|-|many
CASSDPGLGGNTEAFF
TGTGCCAGCAGTGACCCCGGATTGGGGGGGAACACTGAAGCTTTCTTT
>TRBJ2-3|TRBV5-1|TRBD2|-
CASSWTSGGEDTQYF
TGCGCCAGCAGTTGGACTAGCGGGGGAGAAGATACGCAGTATTTT
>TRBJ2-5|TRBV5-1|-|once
CASSLTPGETQYF
TGCGCCAGCAGCTTGACCCCAGGGGAGACCCAGTACTTC
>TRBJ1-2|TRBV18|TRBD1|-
CASSPARAGGVGGYTF
TGTGCCAGCTCACCAGCGAGGGCAGGGGGCGTAGGAGGCTACACCTTC
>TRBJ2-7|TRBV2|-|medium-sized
CASSEIQGYEQYF
TGTGCCAGCAGTGAAATACAGGGATACGAGCAGTACTTC
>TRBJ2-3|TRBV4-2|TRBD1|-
CASSQGQGDGDTQYF
TGTGCCAGCAGCCAGGGACAGGGGGATGGAGATACGCAGTATTTT
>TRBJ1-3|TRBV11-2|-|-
CASSFPGTSGNTIYF
TGTGCCAGCAGCTTCCCAGGGACTTCTGGAAACACCATATATTTT
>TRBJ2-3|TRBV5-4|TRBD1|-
CASSRDRGTDTQYF
TGTGCCAGCAGCCGGGACAGGGGAACAGATACGCAGTATTTT